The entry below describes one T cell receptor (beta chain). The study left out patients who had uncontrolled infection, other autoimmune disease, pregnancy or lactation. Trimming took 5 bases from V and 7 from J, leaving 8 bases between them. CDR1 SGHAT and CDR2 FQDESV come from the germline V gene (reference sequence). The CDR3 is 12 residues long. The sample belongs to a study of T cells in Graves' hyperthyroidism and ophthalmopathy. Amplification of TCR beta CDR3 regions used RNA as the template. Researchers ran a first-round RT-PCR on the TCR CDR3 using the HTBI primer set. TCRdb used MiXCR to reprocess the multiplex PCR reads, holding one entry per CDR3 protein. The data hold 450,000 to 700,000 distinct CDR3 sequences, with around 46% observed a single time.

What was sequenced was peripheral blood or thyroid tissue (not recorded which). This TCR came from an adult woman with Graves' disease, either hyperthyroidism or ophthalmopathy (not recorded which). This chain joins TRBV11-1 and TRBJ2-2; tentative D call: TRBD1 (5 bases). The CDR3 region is CASSPDNGELFF. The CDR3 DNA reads TGTGCCAGCAGCCCGGACAACGGGGAGCTGTTTTTT.